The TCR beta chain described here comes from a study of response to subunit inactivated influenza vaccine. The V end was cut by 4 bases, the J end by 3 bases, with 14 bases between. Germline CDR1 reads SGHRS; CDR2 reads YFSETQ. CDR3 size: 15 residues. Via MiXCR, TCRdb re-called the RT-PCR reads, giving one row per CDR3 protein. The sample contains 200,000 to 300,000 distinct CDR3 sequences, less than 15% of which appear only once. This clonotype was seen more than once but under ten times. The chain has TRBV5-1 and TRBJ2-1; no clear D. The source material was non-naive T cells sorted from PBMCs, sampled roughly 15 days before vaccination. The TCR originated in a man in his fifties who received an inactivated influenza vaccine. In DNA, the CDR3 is TGCGCCAGCAGCCCAACGGGTGGGAACTACAATGAGCAGTTCTTC. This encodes CASSPTGGNYNEQFF.